Listed below are T cell receptor beta chains from one sample, sequenced in a study of beta chain features in type 1 diabetes. Here immunoSEQ multiplex PCR was the method, and the copy in TCRdb shows in-frame clones only, minus some. The data contain under 300,000 clones, 16% of them singletons. Sequencing input: naive CD4+ T cells from blood. The receptors here all came from a young man with type 1 diabetes. CDR3s include the opening cysteine and the closing phenylalanine or tryptophan. Each record gives: D gene, J gene, clone size, V gene, CDR3 DNA, CDR3 protein. A D gene is named only where the DNA matches it firmly. The listing skips clone size in some rows; elsewhere it reads once, few, many or a size class.

TRBD2 TRBJ2-3 few TRBV28 TGTGCCAGCAGTTTGCCCCTAGCGGCTAGCACAGATACGCAGTATTTT CASSLPLAASTDTQYF
TRBD2 TRBJ2-7 - TRBV6-5 TGTGCCAGCAGTTACGGACTAGCGGGGGAGCAGTACTTC CASSYGLAGEQYF
- TRBJ2-1 few TRBV7-2 TGTGCCAGCAGCTCCCAAGTGTCGAGTGAGCAGTTCTTC CASSSQVSSEQFF
TRBD1 TRBJ1-1 - TRBV29-1 TGCAGCGTCCCGGGACAGGGCCTTTCAGAAGCTTTCTTT CSVPGQGLSEAFF
TRBD1 TRBJ1-5 few TRBV30 TGTGCCTGGACCAAAGGGCGACAGGGCTACAATCAGCCCCAGCATTTT CAWTKGRQGYNQPQHF
- TRBJ2-3 - TRBV25-1 TGTGCCAGCAGTGCCCACGGGACCAAAAGCACAGATACGCAGTATTTT CASSAHGTKSTDTQYF
- TRBJ1-4 - TRBV5-1 TGCGCCAGCAGCTTAAATGAAAAACTGTTTTTT CASSLNEKLFF
- TRBJ2-7 few TRBV9 TGTGCCAGCAGCGCCCAGGTTGGCTACGGGCAGTACTTC CASSAQVGYGQYF
TRBD2 TRBJ2-5 few TRBV18 TGTGCCAGCTCCCGCGACCACGGACTAGGCGAGACCCAGTACTTC CASSRDHGLGETQYF
TRBD1 TRBJ2-2 - TRBV7-9 TGTGCCAGCACCCATCTCCTCCGACAGGGAGCAAACACCGGGGAGCTGTTTTTT CASTHLLRQGANTGELFF
TRBD1 TRBJ2-1 few TRBV19 TGTGCCAGTAGTGCCGACAGGGGAACCTACAATGAGCAGTTCTTC CASSADRGTYNEQFF
TRBD1 TRBJ2-5 - TRBV18 TGTGCCAGCTCCGGGGACAGGGTGCTCCAAGAGACCCAGTACTTC CASSGDRVLQETQYF
TRBD2 TRBJ2-1 few TRBV5-1 TGCGCCAGCAGCTTTGGCATGGCGGGAGCCTACAATGAGCAGTTCTTC CASSFGMAGAYNEQFF
- TRBJ2-1 - TRBV7-6 TGTGCCAGCAGCTCGGGAAGCGAGCAGTTCTTC CASSSGSEQFF
- TRBJ1-2 - TRBV7-2 TGTGCCAGCAGCCGAACGGGCAGGTTTGGTGGAGGCTACACCTTC CASSRTGRFGGGYTF
- TRBJ1-1 few TRBV19 TGTGCCAGTAGTATCGACAGAACAAACGTTGAAGCTTTCTTT CASSIDRTNVEAFF
- TRBJ2-1 - TRBV28 TGTGCCAGCAGTCTGGACAGATACAATGAGCAGTTCTTC CASSLDRYNEQFF
- TRBJ2-5 - TRBV7-9 TGTGCCAGCAGCTTAAGGGAGCTAGAGACCCAGTACTTC CASSLRELETQYF
- TRBJ2-1 - TRBV10-3 TGTGCCATCGGTTGGGACACCTACAATGAGCAGTTCTTC CAIGWDTYNEQFF
TRBD2 TRBJ2-1 few TRBV29-1 TGCAGCGTTGAAGATCGGGAGGTTGGGCAGTTCTTC CSVEDREVGQFF
- TRBJ2-7 - TRBV7-9 TGTGCCAGCAGCTCCCGACCGACAGTTACCTACGAGCAGTACTTC CASSSRPTVTYEQYF
- TRBJ1-1 - TRBV29-1 TGCAGCGCGCAGGGTGGGAACACTGAAGCTTTCTTT CSAQGGNTEAFF
TRBD1 TRBJ2-3 few TRBV9 TGTGCCAGCAGCGTAAGGGGGCCGGACACAGATACGCAGTATTTT CASSVRGPDTDTQYF
TRBD2 TRBJ2-2 - TRBV4-3 TGCGCCAGCAGCCAATTGGGACTAGCGGCCACCGGGGAGCTGTTTTTT CASSQLGLAATGELFF
- TRBJ2-2 few TRBV4-3 TGCGCCAGCAGCCCCTCACCCGGACCGAACACCGGGGAGCTGTTTTTT CASSPSPGPNTGELFF
TRBD1 TRBJ2-2 few TRBV5-4 TGTGCCAGCAGCAGGACAGGGGAAAGCGGGGAGCTGTTTTTT CASSRTGESGELFF
- TRBJ2-7 - TRBV6-1 TGTGCCAGCAGCCTACAGGGAGACGTCGAGCAGTACTTC CASSLQGDVEQYF
- TRBJ2-5 few TRBV20-1 TGCAGAGGTGGGGAAGAGACCCAGTACTTC CRGGEETQYF
- TRBJ2-7 - TRBV30 TGTGCCTGGAAAAGGACGGTGGGATCCTACGAGCAGTACTTC CAWKRTVGSYEQYF
- TRBJ2-1 few TRBV7-2 TGTGCCAGCAGCTTCCACAATGAGCAGTTCTTC CASSFHNEQFF
- TRBJ2-1 few TRBV14 TGTGCCAGCAGCCAAGGACCCAGGGACGAGCAGTTCTTC CASSQGPRDEQFF
TRBD1 TRBJ2-3 - TRBV30 TGTGCCTGGGGGACAGGGTTTCAAGATACGCAGTATTTT CAWGTGFQDTQYF
- TRBJ1-5 few TRBV29-1 TGCAGCGTTGAAGGGGGTGGCAATCAGCCCCAGCATTTT CSVEGGGNQPQHF
- TRBJ2-5 - TRBV10-3 TGTGCCATCAGTGTTTCTGGGGCCTGGGAGACCCAGTACTTC CAISVSGAWETQYF
- TRBJ1-5 - TRBV7-2 TGTGCCAGCAGCTCTCGGCCTGGGTCCCCTCAGCCCCAGCATTTT CASSSRPGSPQPQHF
TRBD2 TRBJ2-1 - TRBV4-1 TGCGCCAGCAGCCAAGAGGGGCTGTTTGGCGGGGGAGAGCAGTTCTTC CASSQEGLFGGGEQFF
TRBD2 TRBJ2-7 - TRBV27 TGTGCCAGCAGCCCCCTCGCCGCGGGGGCCTACGAGCAGTACTTC CASSPLAAGAYEQYF
- TRBJ2-5 - TRBV15 TGTGCCACCAGCAGAGCTACGGGAGAGACCCAGTACTTC CATSRATGETQYF
TRBD2 TRBJ2-5 - TRBV29-1 TGCAGCGTTGCGGGGGTACTAGCGTGGGAGACCCAGTACTTC CSVAGVLAWETQYF
TRBD2 TRBJ2-1 few TRBV7-7 TGTGCTAGCAGCTTAGGCGGGAGCAGGAATGAGCAGTTCTTC CASSLGGSRNEQFF
- TRBJ2-1 few TRBV29-1 TGCAGCGTTGAAATGTCCCTGGGTAATGAGCAGTTCTTC CSVEMSLGNEQFF
TRBD1 TRBJ2-3 few TRBV30 TGTGCCTGGAACGGACAGGGAACAGATACGCAGTATTTT CAWNGQGTDTQYF
- TRBJ2-5 - TRBV19 TGTGCCAGTAGTATATGGGCCCACCAAGAGACCCAGTACTTC CASSIWAHQETQYF
- TRBJ2-5 - TRBV6-6 TGTGCCAGCAGTTACTCGGAAGGGCCCAAGACCCAGTACTTC CASSYSEGPKTQYF
TRBD1 TRBJ2-1 few TRBV29-1 TGCAGCGTGGTAACAGGGGACCCTTACAATGAGCAGTTCTTC CSVVTGDPYNEQFF
- TRBJ2-1 few TRBV5-1 TGCGCCAGCAGCTTGGGTACAGGGAATGAGCAGTTCTTC CASSLGTGNEQFF
- TRBJ2-2 few TRBV30 TGTGCCTGGAGTCGTAGGGCCCACACCGGGGAGCTGTTTTTT CAWSRRAHTGELFF
TRBD1 TRBJ2-1 - TRBV29-1 TGCAGCGAGCTTACAGGGGGCAATGAGCAGTTCTTC CSELTGGNEQFF
TRBD2 TRBJ2-5 few TRBV2 TGTGCCAGCAGATTAGGACTAGGCCAAGAGACCCAGTACTTC CASRLGLGQETQYF
TRBD2 TRBJ2-1 few TRBV7-2 TGTGCCAGCAGCTTTGGCAGAGCGGGGCCTGAGCAGTTCTTC CASSFGRAGPEQFF
- TRBJ2-3 few TRBV30 TGTGCCTGGACAGGGTCAGGGTTTAATACGCAGTATTTT CAWTGSGFNTQYF
- TRBJ2-7 - TRBV7-9 TGTGCCAGCACTGAGGCCTACGAGCAGTACTTC CASTEAYEQYF
- TRBJ2-7 few TRBV6-5 TGTGCCAGCAGTTACTCGTACGGGATCGAGCAGTACTTC CASSYSYGIEQYF
- TRBJ2-2 - TRBV28 TGTGCCAGCACTATTAGAATGGGAGGGGAGCTGTTTTTT CASTIRMGGELFF
TRBD2 TRBJ2-2 - TRBV10-3 TGTGCCATTCAACCGGGACTACCGTACACCGGGGAGCTGTTTTTT CAIQPGLPYTGELFF
- TRBJ1-5 - TRBV29-1 TGCAACCCTGCTGGGGTGGGTTGCAATCAGCCCCAGCATTTT CNPAGVGCNQPQHF
- TRBJ2-5 - TRBV29-1 TGCAGCGTTGTGGACGGACTAGAGACCCAGTACTTC CSVVDGLETQYF
- TRBJ2-3 few TRBV6-5 TGTGCCAGCAGTTACGGGTGGGGGCAAGATACGCAGTATTTT CASSYGWGQDTQYF
- TRBJ2-2 - TRBV18 TGTGCCAGCTCACCAAGGGCACTGAACACCGGGGAGCTGTTTTTT CASSPRALNTGELFF